The entry that follows covers one T cell receptor beta chain sequence. This specimen belongs to a study of blood T cell repertoires in COVID-19. Measured with immunoSEQ multiplex PCR; TCRdb has only the in-frame clones, and not every one. The table records over 45,000 clones, around 82% of them present only once. The germline V gene encodes CDR1 LGHDT and CDR2 YNNKEL (reference sequence). V shed 4 bases and J 0 bases; nucleotides not matched to a gene: 0. The CDR3 loop spans 14 amino acids. The chain uses TRBV3-1 (or the pseudogene TRBV3-2) and TRBJ2-7; 10 bases map to TRBD2. This receptor was taken from an elderly woman with acute or convalescent COVID-19. The sample consisted of peripheral blood. The CDR3 nucleotides are TGTGCCAGCAGCCCTAGCGGGGGCTCCTACGAGCAGTACTTC. As protein: CASSPSGGSYEQYF.